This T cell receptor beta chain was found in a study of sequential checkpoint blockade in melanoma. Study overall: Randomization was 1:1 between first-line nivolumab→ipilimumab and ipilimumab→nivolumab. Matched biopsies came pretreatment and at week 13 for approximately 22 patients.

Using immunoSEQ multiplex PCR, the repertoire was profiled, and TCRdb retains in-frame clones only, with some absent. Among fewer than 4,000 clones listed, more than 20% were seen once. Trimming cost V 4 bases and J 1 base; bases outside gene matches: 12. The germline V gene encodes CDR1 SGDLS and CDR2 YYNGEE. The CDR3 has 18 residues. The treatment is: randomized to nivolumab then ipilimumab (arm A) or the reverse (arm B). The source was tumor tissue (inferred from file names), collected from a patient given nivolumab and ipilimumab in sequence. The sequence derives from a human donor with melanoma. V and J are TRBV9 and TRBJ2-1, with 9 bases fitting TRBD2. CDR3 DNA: TGTGCCAGCAGCCCAGAGGCTAGCGGGACAGAATCCTACAATGAGCAGTTCTTC. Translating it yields CASSPEASGTESYNEQFF.